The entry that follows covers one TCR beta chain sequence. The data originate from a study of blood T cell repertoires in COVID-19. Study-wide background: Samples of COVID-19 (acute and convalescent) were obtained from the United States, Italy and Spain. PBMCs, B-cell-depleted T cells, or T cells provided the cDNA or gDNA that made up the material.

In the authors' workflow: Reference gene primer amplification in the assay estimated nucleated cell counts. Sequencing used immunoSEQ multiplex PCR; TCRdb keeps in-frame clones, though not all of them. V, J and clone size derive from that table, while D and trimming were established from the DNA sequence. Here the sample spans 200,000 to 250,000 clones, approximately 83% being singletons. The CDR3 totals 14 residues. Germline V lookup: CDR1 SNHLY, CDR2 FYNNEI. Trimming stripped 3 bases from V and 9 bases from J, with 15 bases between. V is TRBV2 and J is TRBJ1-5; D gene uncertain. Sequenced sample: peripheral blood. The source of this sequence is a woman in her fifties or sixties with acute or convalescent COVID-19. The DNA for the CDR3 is TGTGCCAGCAGTGATATACAGCGGACTGGGCCCCAGCATTTT. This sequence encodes CASSDIQRTGPQHF.